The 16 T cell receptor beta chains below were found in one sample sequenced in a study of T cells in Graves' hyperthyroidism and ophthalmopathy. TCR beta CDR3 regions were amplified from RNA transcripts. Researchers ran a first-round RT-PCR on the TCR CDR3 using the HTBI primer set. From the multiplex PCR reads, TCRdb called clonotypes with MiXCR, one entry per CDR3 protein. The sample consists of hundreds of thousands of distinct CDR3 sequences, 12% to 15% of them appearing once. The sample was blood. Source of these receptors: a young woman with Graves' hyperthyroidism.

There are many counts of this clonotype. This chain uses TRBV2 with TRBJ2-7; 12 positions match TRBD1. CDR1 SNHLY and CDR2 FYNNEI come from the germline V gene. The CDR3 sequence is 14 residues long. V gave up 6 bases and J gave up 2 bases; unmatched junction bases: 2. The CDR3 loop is CASRRDRGPYEQYF. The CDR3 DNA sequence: TGTGCCAGCAGACGGGACAGGGGGCCCTACGAGCAGTACTTC.

CDR3 nucleotide sequence: TGTGCCAGTAGTATTCGAAGAGAGGGGCCCCACGAGCAGTACTTC. This gives the protein CASSIRREGPHEQYF. The rearrangement joins TRBV19 to TRBJ2-7; D may correspond to TRBD1 or TRBD2 (5 bases each). Trimming shortened V by 3 bases and J by 5 bases, and 17 bases separated the two germline ends. This CDR3 is built from 15 residues. Germline V gene lookup returns CDR1 LNHDA and CDR2 SQIVND (reference sequence). The complete variable domain, with remaining parts taken from reference TRBV19 and TRBJ2-7, reads DGGITQSPKYLFRKEGQNVTLSCEQNLNHDAMYWYRQDPGQGLRLIYYSQIVNDFQKGDIAEGYSVSREKKESFPLTVTSAQKNPTAFYLCASSIRREGPHEQYFGPGTRLTVT.

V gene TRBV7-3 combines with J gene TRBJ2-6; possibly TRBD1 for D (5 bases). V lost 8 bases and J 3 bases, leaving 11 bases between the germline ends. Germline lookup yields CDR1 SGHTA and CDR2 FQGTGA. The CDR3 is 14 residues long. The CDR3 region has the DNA TGTGCCAGCGCGCAGGGCGGTGGGGCCAACGTCCTGACTTTC. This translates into CASAQGGGANVLTF.

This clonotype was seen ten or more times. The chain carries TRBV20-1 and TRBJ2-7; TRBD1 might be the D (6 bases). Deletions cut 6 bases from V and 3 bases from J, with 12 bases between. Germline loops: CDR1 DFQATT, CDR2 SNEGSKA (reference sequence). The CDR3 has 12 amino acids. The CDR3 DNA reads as TGCAGTGCCCCTAAGGACAGCTACGAGCAGTACTTC. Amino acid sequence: CSAPKDSYEQYF.

In nucleotides, the CDR3 is TGTGCCAGCATTCCGGGAGAAGCTCCCAATGAGCAGTTCTTC. Its protein product is CASIPGEAPNEQFF. V is TRBV27 and J is TRBJ2-1; tentatively, D is TRBD2 (6 bases). In germline, CDR1 is MNHEY, CDR2 SMNVEV (reference sequence). This CDR3 comprises 14 residues. Trimming shortened V by 7 bases and J by 6 bases, and 16 bases separated the two germline ends.

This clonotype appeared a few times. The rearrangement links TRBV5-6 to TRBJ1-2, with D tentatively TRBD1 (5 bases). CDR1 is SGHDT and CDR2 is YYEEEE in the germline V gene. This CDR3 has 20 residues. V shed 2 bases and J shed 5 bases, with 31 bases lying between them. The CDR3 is CASSFEGPYEGRAPMYGYTF. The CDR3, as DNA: TGTGCCAGCAGCTTTGAGGGGCCTTATGAGGGCAGGGCACCTATGTATGGCTACACCTTC.

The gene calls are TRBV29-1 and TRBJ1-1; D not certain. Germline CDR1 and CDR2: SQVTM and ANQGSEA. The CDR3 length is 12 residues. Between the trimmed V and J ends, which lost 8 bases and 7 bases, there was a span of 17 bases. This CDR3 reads CSSSGTSFEAFF. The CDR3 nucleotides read TGCAGCTCCTCCGGAACTAGCTTTGAAGCTTTCTTT.

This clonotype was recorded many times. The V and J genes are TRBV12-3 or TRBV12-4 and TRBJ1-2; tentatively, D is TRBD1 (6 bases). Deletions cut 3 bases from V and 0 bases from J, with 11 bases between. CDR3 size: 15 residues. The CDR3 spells CASSLAGHPNYGYTF. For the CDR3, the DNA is TGTGCCAGCAGTTTGGCGGGACATCCTAACTATGGCTACACCTTC.

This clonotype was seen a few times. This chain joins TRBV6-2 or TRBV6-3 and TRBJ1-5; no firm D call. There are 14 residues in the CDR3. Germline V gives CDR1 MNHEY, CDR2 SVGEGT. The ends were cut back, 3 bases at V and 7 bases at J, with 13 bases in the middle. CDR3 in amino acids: CASSYFEVRQPQHF. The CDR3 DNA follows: TGTGCCAGCAGTTATTTCGAGGTGCGGCAGCCCCAGCATTTT.

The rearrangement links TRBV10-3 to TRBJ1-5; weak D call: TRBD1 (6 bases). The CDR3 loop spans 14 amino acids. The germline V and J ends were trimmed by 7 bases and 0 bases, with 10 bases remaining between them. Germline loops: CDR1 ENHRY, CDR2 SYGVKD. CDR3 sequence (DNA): TGTGCCATCAAGGGGGAGCTTAGCAATCAGCCCCAGCATTTT. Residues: CAIKGELSNQPQHF.

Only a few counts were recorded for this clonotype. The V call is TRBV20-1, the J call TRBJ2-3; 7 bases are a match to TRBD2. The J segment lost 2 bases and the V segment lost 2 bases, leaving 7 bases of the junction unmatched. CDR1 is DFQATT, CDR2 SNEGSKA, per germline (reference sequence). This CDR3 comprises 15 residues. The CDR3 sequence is CSARIGGSYTDTQYF. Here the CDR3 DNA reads TGCAGTGCTAGAATCGGCGGGAGTTACACAGATACGCAGTATTTT.

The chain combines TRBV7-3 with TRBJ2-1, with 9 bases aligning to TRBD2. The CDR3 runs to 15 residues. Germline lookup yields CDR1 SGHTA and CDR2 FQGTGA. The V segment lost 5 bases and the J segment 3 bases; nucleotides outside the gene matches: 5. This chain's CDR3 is CASSQLAGHYNEQFF. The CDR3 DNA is TGTGCCAGCAGCCAACTAGCGGGTCACTACAATGAGCAGTTCTTC.

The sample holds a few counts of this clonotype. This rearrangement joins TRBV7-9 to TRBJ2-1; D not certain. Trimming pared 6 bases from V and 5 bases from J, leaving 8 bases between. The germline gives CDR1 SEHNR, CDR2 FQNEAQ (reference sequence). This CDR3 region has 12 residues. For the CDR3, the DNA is TGTGCCAGCAGAACACCGCACAATGAGCAGTTCTTC. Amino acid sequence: CASRTPHNEQFF.

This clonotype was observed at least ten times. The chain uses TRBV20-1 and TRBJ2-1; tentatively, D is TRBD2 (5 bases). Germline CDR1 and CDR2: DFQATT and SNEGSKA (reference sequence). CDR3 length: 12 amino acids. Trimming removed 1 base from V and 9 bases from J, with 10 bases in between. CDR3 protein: CSARGGYGEQFF. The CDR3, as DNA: TGCAGTGCTAGAGGAGGGTATGGTGAGCAGTTCTTC.

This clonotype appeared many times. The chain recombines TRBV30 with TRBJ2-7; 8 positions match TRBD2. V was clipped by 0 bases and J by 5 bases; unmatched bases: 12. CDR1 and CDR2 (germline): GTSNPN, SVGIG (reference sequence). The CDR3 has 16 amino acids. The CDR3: CAWSVKAGAPLHEQYF. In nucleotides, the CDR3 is TGTGCCTGGAGTGTAAAAGCGGGAGCACCACTTCACGAGCAGTACTTC.

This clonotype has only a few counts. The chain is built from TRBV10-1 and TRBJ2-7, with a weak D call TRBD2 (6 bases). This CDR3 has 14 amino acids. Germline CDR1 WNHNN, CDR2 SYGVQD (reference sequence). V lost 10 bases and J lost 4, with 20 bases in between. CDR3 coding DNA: TGCGCCACCCCGGGCCCGGGAGTCTCATACGAGCAGTACTTC. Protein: CATPGPGVSYEQYF.